Each of the 11 T cell receptor beta chains below was sequenced from the same sample in a study of vaccination and CD4 T cells after COVID-19. Once obtained from cultured CD4+ T cells, the DNA was sequenced using the Oncomine TCR Beta short-read assay. TCRdb recomputed calls from the PCR reads with MiXCR, one row per CDR3 protein. The table includes roughly 13,000 distinct CDR3 sequences, less than 75% detected once. Sample treatment: roughly ten-day PBMC culture with coronavirus spike peptide pools or control peptides (ViraFEST assay). Their target antigens are unknown. The sample taken for sequencing was CD4+ T cells from blood, cultured in vitro. The receptor set was obtained from a human donor who had recovered from COVID-19.

J is TRBJ1-5 and V is TRBV7-2; D remains unclear. V lost 4 bases to trimming and J lost 3 bases, with 7 bases between them. This CDR3 contains 13 residues. CDR1 SGHTA and CDR2 FQGNSA come from the germline V gene. The CDR3 is CASSWTVNQPQHF. For the CDR3, the DNA is TGTGCCAGCAGCTGGACGGTCAATCAGCCCCAGCATTTT.

The genes are TRBV12-3 or TRBV12-4 and TRBJ2-7, with D unclear. Trimming took 2 bases from V and 0 from J, leaving 5 bases between them. This CDR3 comprises 13 residues. CDR3 nucleotides: TGTGCCAGCAGTTTACCTCCCTCCTACGAGCAGTACTTC. Its translation: CASSLPPSYEQYF.

This sequence joins TRBV19 and TRBJ1-5; 10 bases agree with TRBD1. V lost 6 bases and J lost 7; bases outside the gene matches: 9. This CDR3 region has 15 residues. The germline gives CDR1 LNHDA, CDR2 SQIVND (reference sequence). CDR3 nucleotides: TGTGCCAGTAGGGATAGACAGGGGGCAGAGCAGCCCCAGCATTTT. Protein: CASRDRQGAEQPQHF.

The genes are TRBV7-3 and TRBJ1-1; no clear D. Germline assignment: CDR1 SGHTA and CDR2 FQGTGA. V lost 3 bases to trimming and J lost 0 bases, with 5 bases between them. The CDR3 has 13 residues. The CDR3 DNA reads as TGTGCCAGCAGCTTCAGGATGAACACTGAAGCTTTCTTT. Protein: CASSFRMNTEAFF. Drawing the rest from reference TRBV7-3 and TRBJ1-1, the complete variable domain is GAGVSQTPSNKVTEKGKYVELRCDPISGHTALYWYRQSLGQGPEFLIYFQGTGAADDSGLPNDRFFAVRPEGSVSTLKIQRTERGDSAVYLCASSFRMNTEAFFGQGTRLTVV.

This clonotype is medium-sized within its sample. The genes are TRBV14 and TRBJ2-2; perhaps D is TRBD1 or TRBD2 (6 bases each). Trimming removed 0 bases from V and 4 bases from J, with 18 bases in between. The CDR3 consists of 18 residues. From germline, CDR1 is SGHDN and CDR2 FVKESK. In nucleotides, the CDR3 is TGTGCCAGCAGCCAAGAATTAGCGGCAGGGGAAATCACCGGGGAGCTGTTTTTT. Amino acid sequence: CASSQELAAGEITGELFF.

This clonotype turned up a few times. This chain uses TRBV27 with TRBJ2-7; D possibly uses TRBD1 or TRBD2 (5 bases each). The CDR3 extends over 15 amino acids. CDR1 and CDR2 (germline): MNHEY, SMNVEV (reference sequence). The germline V and J ends were trimmed by 2 bases and 4 bases, with 15 bases remaining between them. The CDR3 sequence is CASSLEGKGRYEQYF. As DNA, the CDR3 is TGTGCCAGCAGTTTAGAGGGGAAGGGTAGGTACGAGCAGTACTTC.

The CDR3 region has the DNA TGCAGTGCTAGAGATGGGACTGGGGGGGAAAAACTGTTTTTT. Translating it yields CSARDGTGGEKLFF. The V call is TRBV20-1, the J call TRBJ1-4; weak D call: TRBD1 (5 bases). The V gene lost 0 bases and the J gene lost 8 bases, with 13 bases spanning the gap. Germline V lookup: CDR1 DFQATT, CDR2 SNEGSKA (reference sequence). CDR3 length: 14 residues.

Only a few counts were recorded for this clonotype. This chain connects TRBV7-2 to TRBJ1-1; 10 nucleotides agree with TRBD1. V gave up 5 bases and J gave up 3 bases; unmatched junction bases: 6. The V gene's germline CDR1 is SGHTA and CDR2 FQGNSA. The CDR3 runs 15 residues. Here the CDR3 reads CASSPDRGRYTEAFF. As DNA, the CDR3 is TGTGCCAGCAGCCCCGACAGGGGGCGATACACTGAAGCTTTCTTT. Full variable domain (missing parts from reference TRBV7-2 and TRBJ1-1): GAGVSQSPSNKVTEKGKDVELRCDPISGHTALYWYRQSLGQGLEFLIYFQGNSAPDKSGLPSDRFSAERTGGSVSTLTIQRTQQEDSAVYLCASSPDRGRYTEAFFGQGTRLTVV.

The gene calls are TRBV6-1 and TRBJ1-2; 9 nucleotides match TRBD1. The J segment lost 8 bases and the V segment lost 6 bases, leaving 13 bases of the junction unmatched. CDR3 length: 15 amino acids. Germline V lookup: CDR1 MNHNS, CDR2 SASEGT. For the CDR3, the DNA is TGTGCCAGCAGAGGAACTGGGACAGGGTGGAACGGCTACACCTTC. Translation: CASRGTGTGWNGYTF.

The rearrangement links TRBV4-2 to TRBJ2-3, with 7 bases identical to TRBD2. This CDR3 is built from 14 residues. The germline V gene has CDR1 LGHNA and CDR2 YNFKEQ. Trimming took 4 bases from V and 4 from J; bases not matched to a gene: 5. CDR3 in amino acids: CASSLAGVADTQYF. The CDR3 nucleotides are TGTGCCAGCAGCCTGGCGGGGGTGGCAGATACGCAGTATTTT.

The V and J genes are TRBV7-9 and TRBJ1-2; tentatively, D is TRBD1 (5 bases). This CDR3 has 13 amino acids. From germline, CDR1 is SEHNR and CDR2 FQNEAQ (reference sequence). V shed 5 bases and J shed 3 bases, with 10 bases lying between them. CDR3 amino acids: CASSAQGDYGYTF. Here the CDR3 DNA reads TGTGCCAGCAGCGCTCAGGGTGACTATGGCTACACCTTC.